This T cell receptor beta chain is drawn from a study of blood T cell repertoires in COVID-19. TCRdb's table, derived via immunoSEQ multiplex PCR, lists solely in-frame clones and lacks some. The table includes some 460,000 clones, approximately 86% detected once. This CDR3 has 14 residues. The V and J ends lost 5 bases and 4 bases, in that order; junction bases with no gene match: 7. Per germline, CDR1 SQVTM and CDR2 ANQGSEA. The study recruited people aged about 18 to 89 years across about two dozen US areas. Donors of Cohort 3 who recovered were those that had two negative PCRs, clearance, or symptom resolution.

This chain joins TRBV29-1 and TRBJ2-3; 9 bases match TRBD1. The source of this sequence is a woman aged 18-29 years who had recovered from COVID-19. The sample consisted of PBMCs or T cells enriched from blood (not recorded which). The CDR3 sequence is CSVLVQGASDTQYF. CDR3 coding DNA: TGCAGCGTTTTGGTACAGGGGGCTTCAGATACGCAGTATTTT.